This T cell receptor (beta chain) stems from a study of HIV-infected patients and healthy controls. General observations from the study: During therapy, HIV-associated CDR3s fell significantly in frequency, while CMV-associated CDR3s did not change significantly.

This clonotype was recorded many times. Its antigen is undetermined. The repertoire came from unfractionated whole blood and reflected all unsorted peripheral T cells. Reverse transcription used around 500 ng RNA and constant-region primers for alpha and beta. Separate chain-specific third strand synthesis with multiplexing indices produced the alpha and beta libraries. TCRdb independently ran MiXCR on the 5' RACE reads; one entry per CDR3 protein. Seen here are roughly 20,000 distinct CDR3 sequences, around 8.2% observed once, and the top ten hold approximately 5.9%. The CDR3 spans 15 residues. V trimming: 2 bases; J trimming: 4 bases; junction bases outside the gene matches: 6. The germline CDR1 and CDR2 sequences are LGHDT and YNNKEL (reference sequence).

The source of this sequence is an adult in good health. Sequences were obtained from blood. The chain is built from TRBV3-1 and TRBJ2-7, with 9 bases matching TRBD2. The CDR3 DNA follows: TGTGCCAGCAGCCAACTAGCGGGACAAGGGTACGAGCAGTACTTC. The encoded protein is CASSQLAGQGYEQYF.